This T cell receptor beta chain was identified in a study of T cells after posttransplantation cyclophosphamide. To note about this clone: The antigen is undetermined.

Method: immunoSEQ multiplex PCR; TCRdb's copy keeps in-frame clones and lacks some. This sample has fewer than 3,500 clones, with around 85% found just once. General study findings and limits: Blood and skin or GI T cell repertoires showed limited TRB overlap. Donor CD8+ memory clones often dominated recipient blood repertoires at later times. Recipient CMV seropositivity and CMV reactivation strongly tracked TRB clonality.

Busulfan-fludarabine conditioning, marrow transplant, and cyclophosphamide on days +3 and +4 were administered. Germline V lookup: CDR1 SNHLY, CDR2 FYNNEI. V lost 2 bases and J 0 bases, leaving 10 bases between the germline ends. This CDR3 region has 15 residues. The origin of this receptor is a female patient aged 45 to 65 who received an allogeneic stem cell transplant from an unrelated donor, was CMV-positive, and had acute and chronic GVHD. The graft donor may account for some of the T cells. The chain is built from TRBV2 and TRBJ1-2, with no clear D. Specimen: PBMCs, collected after allogeneic stem cell transplant with posttransplant cyclophosphamide. The CDR3 DNA reads TGTGCCAGCAGTGAATTGTCAGTTACTAACTATGGCTACACCTTC. It codes for CASSELSVTNYGYTF.